Listed below are T cell receptor beta chains from one sample, sequenced in a study of cytomegalovirus exposure and HLA in healthy donors. Measured with immunoSEQ multiplex PCR; TCRdb has only the in-frame clones, and not every one. The table lists 260,000 or so clones, about 87% of them singletons. The sample taken for sequencing was PBMCs. The receptors originated from a man aged 18 to 29 in good health and CMV-seronegative. CDR3s include the opening cysteine and the closing phenylalanine or tryptophan. The D gene is left open where the match is weak. Some rows have no size entry. The others give once, few or many, or a class for an expanded clone.

d_gene: TRBD2
j_gene: TRBJ2-1
abundance: few
v_gene: TRBV19
CDR3nt: TGTGCCAGTAGTATCCTAGCGGGGAACAATGAGCAGTTCTTC
CDR3aa: CASSILAGNNEQFF

d_gene: .
j_gene: TRBJ2-7
abundance: .
v_gene: TRBV28
CDR3nt: TGTGCCAGCACGGCGGGGACCTACGAGCAGTACTTC
CDR3aa: CASTAGTYEQYF

d_gene: .
j_gene: TRBJ1-2
abundance: .
v_gene: TRBV28
CDR3nt: TGTGCCAGCAGTGGCGGCGGCTATGGCTACACCTTC
CDR3aa: CASSGGGYGYTF

d_gene: TRBD2
j_gene: TRBJ2-7
abundance: .
v_gene: TRBV7-2
CDR3nt: TGTGCCAGCAGCTTATCGGGGACTAGCGGGGGCTACGAGCAGTACTTC
CDR3aa: CASSLSGTSGGYEQYF

d_gene: .
j_gene: TRBJ1-5
abundance: .
v_gene: TRBV27
CDR3nt: TGTGCCAGCATGACTGGGGGCCCGCCCCAGCATTTT
CDR3aa: CASMTGGPPQHF

d_gene: .
j_gene: TRBJ1-6
abundance: .
v_gene: TRBV6-1
CDR3nt: TGTGCCAGCAGTGAACAGGGTACGAATTCACCCCTCCACTTT
CDR3aa: CASSEQGTNSPLHF

d_gene: .
j_gene: TRBJ2-2
abundance: .
v_gene: TRBV6-5
CDR3nt: TGTGCCAGCAGTGTGGGGCTCACCGGGGAGCTGTTTTTT
CDR3aa: CASSVGLTGELFF

d_gene: .
j_gene: TRBJ2-2
abundance: .
v_gene: TRBV7-9
CDR3nt: TGTGCCAGCAGCCGCTGGCTAGTCGCCGGGGAGCTGTTTTTT
CDR3aa: CASSRWLVAGELFF

d_gene: .
j_gene: TRBJ2-7
abundance: .
v_gene: TRBV4-1
CDR3nt: TGCGCCAGCAGCCAAAATCATCTACAGGAGGGACCCGAGCAGTACTTC
CDR3aa: CASSQNHLQEGPEQYF

d_gene: TRBD1
j_gene: TRBJ2-3
abundance: .
v_gene: TRBV7-7
CDR3nt: TGTGCCAGCAGCTTCAGGGGGCGGATGACAGATACGCAGTATTTT
CDR3aa: CASSFRGRMTDTQYF

d_gene: .
j_gene: TRBJ1-4
abundance: .
v_gene: TRBV27
CDR3nt: TGTGCCAGTCAGGGTGGGACTAATGAAAAACTGTTTTTT
CDR3aa: CASQGGTNEKLFF

d_gene: .
j_gene: TRBJ2-7
abundance: .
v_gene: TRBV5-5
CDR3nt: TGTGCCAACCCGGGGCAGGGGAGCTACGAGCAGTACTTC
CDR3aa: CANPGQGSYEQYF

d_gene: TRBD1
j_gene: TRBJ1-6
abundance: .
v_gene: TRBV28
CDR3nt: TGTGCCAGCAGTTTACCTCCCCAGGACAGGGGCTATAATTCACCCCTCCACTTT
CDR3aa: CASSLPPQDRGYNSPLHF

d_gene: TRBD1
j_gene: TRBJ2-7
abundance: .
v_gene: TRBV28
CDR3nt: TGTGCCAGCAGTCCCCCGGACAGGGGTAACTACGAGCAGTACTTC
CDR3aa: CASSPPDRGNYEQYF

d_gene: TRBD1
j_gene: TRBJ2-7
abundance: .
v_gene: TRBV9
CDR3nt: TGTGCCAGCAGCGCCCCGGGACAGGGAAAAGGGGAGCAGTACTTC
CDR3aa: CASSAPGQGKGEQYF

d_gene: TRBD1
j_gene: TRBJ2-7
abundance: .
v_gene: TRBV27
CDR3nt: TGTGCCAGCAGTTCCGCGGGACAGGCGACCTACGAGCAGTACTTC
CDR3aa: CASSSAGQATYEQYF